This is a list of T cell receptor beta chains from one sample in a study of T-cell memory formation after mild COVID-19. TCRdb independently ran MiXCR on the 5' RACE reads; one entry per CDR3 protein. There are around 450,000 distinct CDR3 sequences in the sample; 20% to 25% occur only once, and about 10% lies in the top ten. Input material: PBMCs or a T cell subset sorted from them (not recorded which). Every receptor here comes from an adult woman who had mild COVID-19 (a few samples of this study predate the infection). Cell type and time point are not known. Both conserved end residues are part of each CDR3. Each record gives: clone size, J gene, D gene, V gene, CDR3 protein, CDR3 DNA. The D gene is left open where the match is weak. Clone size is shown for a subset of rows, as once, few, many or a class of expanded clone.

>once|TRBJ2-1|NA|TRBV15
CATSPGLGGTVNEQFF
TGTGCCACCAGTCCCGGACTGGGGGGAACGGTTAATGAGCAGTTCTTC
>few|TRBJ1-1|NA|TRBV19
CASSIDPRGEAFF
TGTGCCAGTAGTATAGACCCAAGAGGTGAAGCTTTCTTT
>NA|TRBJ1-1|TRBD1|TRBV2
CASRVLGQGGGEAFF
TGTGCCAGCAGGGTCCTTGGACAGGGAGGCGGTGAAGCTTTCTTT
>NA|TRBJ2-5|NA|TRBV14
CASSQDWAAYQETQYF
TGTGCCAGCAGCCAAGATTGGGCAGCCTACCAAGAGACCCAGTACTTC
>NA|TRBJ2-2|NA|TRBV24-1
CATRAADTGELFF
TGTGCCACCAGAGCAGCGGACACCGGGGAGCTGTTTTTT
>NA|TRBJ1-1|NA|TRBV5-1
CASSPGGNPGTEAFF
TGCGCCAGCAGCCCGGGGGGCAACCCGGGGACTGAAGCTTTCTTT
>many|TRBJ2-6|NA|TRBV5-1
CASSLGATGANVLTF
TGCGCCAGCAGCTTGGGGGCGACGGGGGCCAACGTCCTGACTTTC
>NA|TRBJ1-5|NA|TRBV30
CAWSVQGDQPQHF
TGTGCCTGGAGTGTACAGGGTGATCAGCCCCAGCATTTT
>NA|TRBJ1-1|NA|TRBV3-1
CASSQVNLGRTEAFF
TGTGCCAGCAGCCAAGTCAACCTTGGACGGACTGAAGCTTTCTTT
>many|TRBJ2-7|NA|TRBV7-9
CASSLDHYEQYF
TGTGCCAGCAGCTTAGACCACTACGAGCAGTACTTC
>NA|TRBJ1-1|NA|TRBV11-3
CASSSRGREGTEAFF
TGTGCCAGCAGCTCTCGTGGCAGGGAGGGCACTGAAGCTTTCTTT
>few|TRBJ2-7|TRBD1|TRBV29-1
CSAKGQGGSYEQYF
TGCAGCGCCAAAGGACAGGGGGGATCCTACGAGCAGTACTTC
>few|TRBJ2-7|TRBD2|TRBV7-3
CASSLGAGGTPYEQYF
TGTGCCAGCAGCTTAGGAGCGGGAGGAACTCCCTACGAGCAGTACTTC
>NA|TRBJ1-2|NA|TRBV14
CASSYDRNYGYTF
TGTGCCAGCAGCTACGACAGGAACTATGGCTACACCTTC
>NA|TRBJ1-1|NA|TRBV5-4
CASSLGGLSNTEAFF
TGTGCCAGCAGCTTGGGGGGATTAAGTAACACTGAAGCTTTCTTT
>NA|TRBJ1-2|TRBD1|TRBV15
CATSIRQGDVGGYTF
TGTGCCACCAGCATTAGACAGGGGGATGTAGGAGGCTACACCTTC
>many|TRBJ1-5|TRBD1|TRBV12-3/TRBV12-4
CASSFRQGAGQPQHF
TGTGCCAGCAGTTTTCGACAGGGGGCGGGTCAGCCCCAGCATTTT
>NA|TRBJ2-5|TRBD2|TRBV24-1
CATSDHGLAGYQETQYF
TGTGCCACCAGTGACCACGGACTAGCGGGGTACCAAGAGACCCAGTACTTC
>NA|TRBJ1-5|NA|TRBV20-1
CSAMSQGNQPQHF
TGCAGTGCGATGAGCCAGGGGAATCAGCCCCAGCATTTT
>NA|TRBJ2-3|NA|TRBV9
CASSVGGDESTDTQYF
TGTGCCAGCAGCGTAGGTGGGGACGAGAGCACAGATACGCAGTATTTT
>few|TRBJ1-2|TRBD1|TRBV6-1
CASSGGTGGLYGYTF
TGTGCCAGCAGTGGCGGGACAGGGGGCCTCTATGGCTACACCTTC
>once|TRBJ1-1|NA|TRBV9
CASSDAVDTEAFF
TGTGCCAGCAGCGATGCGGTAGATACTGAAGCTTTCTTT
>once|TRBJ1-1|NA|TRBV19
CASSAPGHPGNTEAFF
TGTGCCAGTAGTGCCCCGGGACACCCGGGGAACACTGAAGCTTTCTTT
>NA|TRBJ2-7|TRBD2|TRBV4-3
CASSQELAGDNYEQYF
TGCGCCAGCAGCCAAGAACTAGCGGGAGATAACTACGAGCAGTACTTC
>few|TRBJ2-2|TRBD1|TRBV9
CASSVDRDTGELFF
TGTGCCAGCAGCGTCGACAGGGACACCGGGGAGCTGTTTTTT
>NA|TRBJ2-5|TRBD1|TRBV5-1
CASSSASTGGETQYF
TGCGCCAGCAGCTCGGCGTCGACAGGGGGGGAGACCCAGTACTTC
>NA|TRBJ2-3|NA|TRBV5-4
CASSLGGDAKDTQYF
TGTGCCAGCAGCTTAGGCGGGGATGCTAAAGATACGCAGTATTTT
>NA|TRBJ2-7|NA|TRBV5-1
CASSLSRSGYEQYF
TGCGCCAGCAGCTTGTCAAGGTCCGGCTACGAGCAGTACTTC
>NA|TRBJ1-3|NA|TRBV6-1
CASRLSGNTIYF
TGTGCCAGCCGCCTTTCTGGAAACACCATATATTTT
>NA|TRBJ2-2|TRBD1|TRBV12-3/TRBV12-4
CASSHDRVVRTGELFF
TGTGCCAGCAGCCACGACAGGGTTGTAAGGACCGGGGAGCTGTTTTTT
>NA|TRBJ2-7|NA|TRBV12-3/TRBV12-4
CASSLGAGFYEQYF
TGTGCCAGCAGTTTGGGGGCCGGATTCTACGAGCAGTACTTC